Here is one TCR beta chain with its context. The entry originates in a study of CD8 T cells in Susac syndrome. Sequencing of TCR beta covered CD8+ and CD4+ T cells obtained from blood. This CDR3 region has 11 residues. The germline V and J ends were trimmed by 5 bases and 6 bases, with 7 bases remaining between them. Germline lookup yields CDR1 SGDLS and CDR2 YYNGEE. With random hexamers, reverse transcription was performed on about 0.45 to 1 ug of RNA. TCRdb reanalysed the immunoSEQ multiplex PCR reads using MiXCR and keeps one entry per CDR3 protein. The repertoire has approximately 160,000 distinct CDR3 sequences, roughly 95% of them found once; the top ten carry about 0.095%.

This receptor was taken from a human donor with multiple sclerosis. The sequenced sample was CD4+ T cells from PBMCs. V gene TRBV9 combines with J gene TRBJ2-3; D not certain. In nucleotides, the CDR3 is TGTGCCAGCAGTTGGGGTGATACGCAGTATTTT. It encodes CASSWGDTQYF. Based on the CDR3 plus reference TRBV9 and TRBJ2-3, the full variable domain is DSGVTQTPKHLITATGQRVTLRCSPRSGDLSVYWYQQSLDQGLQFLIQYYNGEERAKGNILERFSAQQFPDLHSELNLSSLELGDSALYFCASSWGDTQYFGPGTRLTVL.